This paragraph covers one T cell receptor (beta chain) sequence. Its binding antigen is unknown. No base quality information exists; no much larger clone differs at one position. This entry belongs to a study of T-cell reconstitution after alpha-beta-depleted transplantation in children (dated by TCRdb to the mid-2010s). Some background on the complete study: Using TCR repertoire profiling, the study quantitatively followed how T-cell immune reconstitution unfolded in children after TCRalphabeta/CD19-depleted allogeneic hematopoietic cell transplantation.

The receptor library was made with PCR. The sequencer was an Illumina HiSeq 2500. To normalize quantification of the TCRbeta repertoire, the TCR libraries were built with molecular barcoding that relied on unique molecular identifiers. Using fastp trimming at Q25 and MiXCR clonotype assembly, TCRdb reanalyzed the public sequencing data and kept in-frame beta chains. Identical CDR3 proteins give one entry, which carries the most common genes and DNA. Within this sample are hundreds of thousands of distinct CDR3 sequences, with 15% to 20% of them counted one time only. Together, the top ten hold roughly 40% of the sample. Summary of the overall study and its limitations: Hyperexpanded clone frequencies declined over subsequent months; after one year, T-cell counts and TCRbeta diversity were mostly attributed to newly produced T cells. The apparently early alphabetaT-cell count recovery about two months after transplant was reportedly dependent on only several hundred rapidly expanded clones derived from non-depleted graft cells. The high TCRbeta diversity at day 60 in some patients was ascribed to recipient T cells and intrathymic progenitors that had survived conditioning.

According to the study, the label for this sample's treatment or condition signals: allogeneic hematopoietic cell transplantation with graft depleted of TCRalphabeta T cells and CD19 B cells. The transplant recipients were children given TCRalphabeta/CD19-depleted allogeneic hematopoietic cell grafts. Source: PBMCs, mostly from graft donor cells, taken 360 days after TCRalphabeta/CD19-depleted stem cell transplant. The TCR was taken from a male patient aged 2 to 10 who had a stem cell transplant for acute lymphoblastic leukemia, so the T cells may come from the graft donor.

The DNA is as follows: TGCGCCAGCAGCCAAGATGAATCTACAGATACGCAGTATTTT. Its translation reads: CASSQDESTDTQYF. The chain couples TRBV4-3 to TRBJ2-3; the D gene identity is not certain. Counted from cysteine to phenylalanine, this CDR3 has 14 amino acids. Only the CDR3 region is kept as DNA, spanning 42 bases read in frame from base 1. The germline V gene sets CDR1 to LGHNA and CDR2 to YSLEER. The trim is 0 bases for V and 3 bases for J, with a gap of 7 bases between the germline ends.